This T cell receptor (beta chain) was sequenced during a study of blood T cells in healthy people across ages. As to this clonotype: Its specificity is unknown.

PCR was performed a second time for roughly 7 to 12 cycles using a sample-barcoded 5' primer and a J-beta primer mix. TCRdb reanalysed the 5' RACE reads using MiXCR and keeps one entry per CDR3 protein. The sample comprises about 640,000 distinct CDR3 sequences, 58% of which are singletons, and 30% to 45% rests with the top ten. Findings and limits, study-wide: Diversity was estimated from one million T cells, and these estimates were considered underestimates.

This CDR3 has 14 amino acids. The germline CDR1 and CDR2 sequences are WSHSY and SAAADI. V dropped 7 bases and J dropped 2 bases, with 15 bases sitting between them. This chain connects TRBV10-2 to TRBJ2-7; TRBD1 might be the D (5 bases). This TCR came from a man aged 55 to 70 in good health. The sequencing sample was made of blood. The CDR3 DNA sequence: TGCGCCAGCACCCCTTTTCTACAGGCCTACGAGCAGTACTTC. This sequence encodes CASTPFLQAYEQYF.